Each of the 10 T cell receptor beta chains below was sequenced from the same sample in a study of T cell responses to AZD1222 COVID-19 vaccine. TCRdb keeps only in-frame clones here, not all; method: immunoSEQ multiplex PCR. The sample comprises some 130,000 clones, over 75% of which are singletons, and under 4.5% rests with the top ten. The source material was peripheral blood, sampled on day 0 of AZD1222 vaccination. The receptor set was obtained from an adult in good health.

The chain employs TRBV5-4 and TRBJ2-5; possible D gene TRBD1, 6 bases. Trimming removed 6 bases at V and 4 bases at J, with 19 bases between. The CDR3 sequence is 15 residues long. Germline V lookup: CDR1 SGHNT, CDR2 YYREEE (reference sequence). This CDR3 reads CASIKRGSAVETQYF. The CDR3, as DNA: TGTGCCAGCATCAAAAGGGGGAGCGCGGTAGAGACCCAGTACTTC.

The CDR3: CASKEGNTEAFF. The CDR3 DNA reads TGTGCCAGCAAGGAGGGGAACACTGAAGCTTTCTTT. The V and J genes are TRBV5-5 and TRBJ1-1; D gene ambiguous. From germline, CDR1 is SGHKS and CDR2 YYEKEE (reference sequence). This CDR3 comprises 12 residues. Trimming took 6 bases from V and 1 from J, leaving 7 bases between them.

The chain employs TRBV19 and TRBJ2-5; TRBD1 is a possible D gene (6 bases). The CDR3 contains 14 residues. Germline V lookup: CDR1 LNHDA, CDR2 SQIVND (reference sequence). Between the trimmed V and J ends, which lost 3 bases and 6 bases, there was a span of 14 bases. CDR3 nucleotides: TGTGCCAGTAGTATCCGACAGGAAGGGAAGACCCAGTACTTC. As protein: CASSIRQEGKTQYF.

This clone was detected once. This rearrangement joins TRBV24-1 to TRBJ2-3; 7 nucleotides match TRBD2. CDR3 length: 15 amino acids. CDR1 is KGHDR and CDR2 is SFDVKD in the germline V gene. V was pared by 3 bases and J by 1 base, with 3 bases of the junction left unmatched. The CDR3 spells CATSDPRGGTDTQYF. Written as DNA, the CDR3 is TGTGCCACCAGTGATCCCCGGGGGGGCACAGATACGCAGTATTTT.

The rearrangement links TRBV9 to TRBJ2-7, with D tentatively TRBD1 or TRBD2 (6 bases each). The ends were cut back, 4 bases at V and 2 bases at J, with 13 bases in the middle. The germline gives CDR1 SGDLS, CDR2 YYNGEE. The CDR3 contains 14 residues. In DNA form, the CDR3 reads TGTGCCAGCAGCCCCGGGGGCTCCCCCTACGAGCAGTACTTC. Residues: CASSPGGSPYEQYF.

This clone has more than one count but fewer than ten. This rearrangement joins TRBV5-4 to TRBJ2-5, with 8 bases matching TRBD1. V dropped 3 bases and J dropped 4; count of bases not matched to a gene: 2. The germline gives CDR1 SGHNT, CDR2 YYREEE (reference sequence). This CDR3 contains 13 residues. For the CDR3, the DNA is TGTGCCAGCAGCTCGACAGGGGCAGAGACCCAGTACTTC. It yields the protein CASSSTGAETQYF.

This clone appeared a single time. The gene calls are TRBV2 and TRBJ1-2, with TRBD1 matching over 7 bases. This CDR3 spans 14 amino acids. Germline CDR1 SNHLY, CDR2 FYNNEI. V dropped 5 bases and J dropped 12; count of bases not matched to a gene: 15. The CDR3 spells CASSTDRQSLFDTF. The DNA for the CDR3 is TGTGCCAGCAGTACGGACAGGCAGAGTCTCTTCGACACCTTC.

The CDR3 reads CASSLRRVAGTDTQYF. Written as DNA, the CDR3 is TGTGCCAGCAGTTTACGTCGGGTAGCGGGCACAGATACGCAGTATTTT. The J gene is TRBJ2-3, the V gene TRBV27; a possible D gene is TRBD2 (6 bases). From germline, CDR1 is MNHEY and CDR2 SMNVEV (reference sequence). The CDR3 sequence is 16 residues long. The V and J ends lost 2 bases and 1 base respectively, with 13 bases between them.

The chain combines TRBV7-2 with TRBJ2-1, with 9 bases that match TRBD2. The CDR3 contains 17 residues. Germline CDR1 reads SGHTA; CDR2 reads FQGNSA. V was pared by 2 bases and J by 7 bases, with 12 bases of the junction left unmatched. CDR3 in DNA: TGTGCCAGCAGCTTATCCCGGTCGCGGGGGGGCAGGAATGAGCAGTTCTTC. As protein: CASSLSRSRGGRNEQFF.

This chain links TRBV7-9 with TRBJ2-5, with D tentatively TRBD2 (5 bases). The CDR3 length is 14 residues. The V end lost 4 bases, the J end lost 5 bases, and 14 bases lay between the germline ends. Germline CDR1 and CDR2: SEHNR and FQNEAQ (reference sequence). The CDR3 nucleotides are TGTGCCAGCAGCTCATCCGAGGGCCGGGAGACCCAGTACTTC. Translated, it gives CASSSSEGRETQYF.